A selection of T cell receptor beta chains follows, all from one sample in a study of PD-L1 blockade in urothelial cancer. Measured with immunoSEQ multiplex PCR; TCRdb has only the in-frame clones, and not every one. Among more than 65,000 clones listed, about 90% were seen once. The specimen was PBMCs, collected around atezolizumab (anti-PD-L1) treatment. Source of these receptors: a woman aged 70-85 years with urothelial cancer. Each CDR3 is given without its conserved first and last residue. A D gene is named only where the DNA matches it firmly.

V gene: TRBV5-1; J gene: TRBJ2-3; D gene: TRBD1; CDR3 protein: ASSLGDRSTDTQY
V gene: TRBV10-1; J gene: TRBJ1-3; D gene: -; CDR3 protein: ASSATAGNTIY
V gene: TRBV6-5; J gene: TRBJ2-3; D gene: -; CDR3 protein: ASSYSISSADTQY
V gene: TRBV5-1; J gene: TRBJ2-1; D gene: -; CDR3 protein: ASSLVSSGISEQF
V gene: TRBV30; J gene: TRBJ2-3; D gene: TRBD2; CDR3 protein: AWSALAGAADTQY
V gene: TRBV5-1; J gene: TRBJ1-3; D gene: TRBD1; CDR3 protein: ASSLGQGLSSGNTIY
V gene: TRBV5-1; J gene: TRBJ2-7; D gene: TRBD2; CDR3 protein: ASSVTGGIHEQY
V gene: TRBV4-2; J gene: TRBJ2-1; D gene: -; CDR3 protein: ASSQDFSPYNEQF
V gene: TRBV7-8; J gene: TRBJ2-7; D gene: TRBD2; CDR3 protein: ASSLAPRGGSYEQY
V gene: TRBV6-1; J gene: TRBJ2-2; D gene: -; CDR3 protein: ASSEAWTGSANTGELF
V gene: TRBV7-2; J gene: TRBJ1-1; D gene: -; CDR3 protein: ASSFIEGLAF
V gene: TRBV5-4; J gene: TRBJ2-3; D gene: TRBD2; CDR3 protein: ASSQSGRVWGDTQY
V gene: TRBV7-6; J gene: TRBJ2-1; D gene: TRBD2; CDR3 protein: ASSPTSGRYNEQF
V gene: TRBV19; J gene: TRBJ1-1; D gene: TRBD1; CDR3 protein: ASSIGTGQMNTEAF
V gene: TRBV28; J gene: TRBJ2-3; D gene: -; CDR3 protein: ASLNSGRGTQY
V gene: TRBV10-3; J gene: TRBJ2-2; D gene: TRBD1; CDR3 protein: AIRGQGSGELF
V gene: TRBV28; J gene: TRBJ2-1; D gene: TRBD2; CDR3 protein: ASSSPPEGLAGVNEQF
V gene: TRBV27; J gene: TRBJ2-1; D gene: -; CDR3 protein: ASSISGHYNEQF
V gene: TRBV19; J gene: TRBJ1-2; D gene: -; CDR3 protein: ASSIETGGPYGYT
V gene: TRBV27; J gene: TRBJ2-1; D gene: TRBD2; CDR3 protein: ASSYLSRLAGGEQF
V gene: TRBV27; J gene: TRBJ1-1; D gene: TRBD1; CDR3 protein: ASSFELEHRGQRNTEAF
V gene: TRBV5-1; J gene: TRBJ2-5; D gene: TRBD1; CDR3 protein: ASSPDLLDRAGETQY
V gene: TRBV6-1; J gene: TRBJ1-2; D gene: -; CDR3 protein: ASSEIGGFSGYT
V gene: TRBV19; J gene: TRBJ1-5; D gene: -; CDR3 protein: ASSIPRVHQPQH
V gene: TRBV10-1; J gene: TRBJ2-7; D gene: TRBD1; CDR3 protein: ASSTGVGDEQY
V gene: TRBV18; J gene: TRBJ2-7; D gene: TRBD1; CDR3 protein: ASSPAGGIYEQY
V gene: TRBV7-9; J gene: TRBJ2-5; D gene: -; CDR3 protein: ASSLHTGVQETQY
V gene: TRBV25-1; J gene: TRBJ1-2; D gene: -; CDR3 protein: ASSVANYGYT
V gene: TRBV19; J gene: TRBJ1-5; D gene: -; CDR3 protein: ASSSGVGQPQH
V gene: TRBV30; J gene: TRBJ1-3; D gene: TRBD1; CDR3 protein: AWNRGSGNTIY
V gene: TRBV4-1; J gene: TRBJ2-7; D gene: -; CDR3 protein: ASSQDRGLASYEQY
V gene: TRBV6-5; J gene: TRBJ1-5; D gene: TRBD1; CDR3 protein: ASSSGQATQPQH
V gene: TRBV13; J gene: TRBJ2-3; D gene: TRBD1; CDR3 protein: ASSPPGTGGRDTQY
V gene: TRBV5-1; J gene: TRBJ2-7; D gene: TRBD1; CDR3 protein: ASSVRQGPLGEQY
V gene: TRBV5-1; J gene: TRBJ2-3; D gene: TRBD2; CDR3 protein: ASSLTAHGRGGPPGTQY
V gene: TRBV28; J gene: TRBJ1-2; D gene: -; CDR3 protein: ASRPQGYGYT
V gene: TRBV5-1; J gene: TRBJ1-2; D gene: TRBD1; CDR3 protein: ASSPDRGRIYGYT
V gene: TRBV7-9; J gene: TRBJ1-3; D gene: TRBD1; CDR3 protein: ASSIGQGKDTIY
V gene: TRBV5-4; J gene: TRBJ2-1; D gene: TRBD2; CDR3 protein: ASKGTSGRATGEQF
V gene: TRBV28; J gene: TRBJ1-4; D gene: -; CDR3 protein: ASSPRPQGATNEKLF
V gene: TRBV11-1; J gene: TRBJ2-5; D gene: -; CDR3 protein: ASSSRTNQETQY
V gene: TRBV25-1; J gene: TRBJ2-1; D gene: -; CDR3 protein: ASSESVDKYNEQF
V gene: TRBV18; J gene: TRBJ1-1; D gene: TRBD1; CDR3 protein: ASSPKTPDRGTEAF
V gene: TRBV10-3; J gene: TRBJ1-5; D gene: -; CDR3 protein: AISDGTPNRPQH
V gene: TRBV4-3; J gene: TRBJ2-7; D gene: TRBD1; CDR3 protein: ASSQEGTGSYEQY
V gene: TRBV11-3; J gene: TRBJ2-1; D gene: TRBD1; CDR3 protein: ASSLRQGNEQF
V gene: TRBV9; J gene: TRBJ2-7; D gene: TRBD1; CDR3 protein: ASSWTGGGDEQY
V gene: TRBV12-2; J gene: TRBJ1-5; D gene: -; CDR3 protein: ASRPRGRDQPQH
V gene: TRBV13; J gene: TRBJ2-1; D gene: TRBD2; CDR3 protein: ASSLDTSGDRYNEQF
V gene: TRBV11-2; J gene: TRBJ2-3; D gene: TRBD2; CDR3 protein: ASSLRGSLAGFTDTQY